This TCR beta chain is from a study of T cells in Graves' hyperthyroidism and ophthalmopathy. Diagnoses were made from clinical symptoms, serum measures (thyroxine and TRAb), thyroid ultrasound and orbital computed tomography. The PBMCs had their origin in 8.5 to 10 ml of fresh peripheral blood. This CDR3 is built from 15 residues. Germline CDR1 and CDR2: LGHNT and FRNRAP. The V end was cut by 5 bases, the J end by 5 bases, with 15 bases between. Researchers took RNA transcripts and amplified the TCR beta CDR3 regions from them. The HTBI primer set was used in a first-round RT-PCR of the TCR CDR3. In TCRdb, the multiplex PCR reads were re-called with MiXCR into one record per CDR3 protein. The sample has 450,000 to 600,000 distinct CDR3 sequences; 15% to 20% are singletons.

Sequencing used blood. J is TRBJ2-2 and V is TRBV12-5, with a weak D call TRBD2 (6 bases). This TCR derives from a man aged 35 to 55 with Graves' ophthalmopathy. In DNA form, the CDR3 reads TGTGCTAGTGGTCCCGGACTAACAAATACCGGGGAGCTGTTTTTT. Encoded protein: CASGPGLTNTGELFF.